This passage covers 32 T cell receptor beta chains from one sample sequenced in a study of pediatric ulcerative colitis. The rectum was sampled with one to two pinch biopsies at colonoscopy. Some clones are missing from TCRdb's copy, which holds only in-frame ones; the method was immunoSEQ multiplex PCR. The sample has roughly 9,900 clones, roughly 80% seen once. The sequenced material came from gut tissue. The receptor set was obtained from a girl aged 5-17 years who was a control in a study of pediatric ulcerative colitis.

The rearrangement links TRBV28 to TRBJ2-6; TRBD2 matches 9 bases. Trimming at V came to 2 bases and at J to 0 bases, leaving 8 bases not matched to a gene. Germline assignment: CDR1 MDHEN and CDR2 SYDVKM. The CDR3 runs to 19 residues. CDR3 protein: CASSLIGGGASSGANVLTF. The DNA of the CDR3 is TGTGCCAGCAGTTTAATTGGCGGGGGGGCGAGCTCTGGGGCCAACGTCCTGACTTTC.

Of note for this clone: The identical CDR3 is also encoded by other nucleotide sequences in the sample. The chain has TRBV5-1 and TRBJ2-3; 11 bases are shared with TRBD2. Germline-derived CDR1 and CDR2 are SGHRS and YFSETQ. This CDR3 has 16 amino acids. Unmatched junction bases numbered 4, after V lost 0 bases and J lost 4 bases. As DNA, the CDR3 is TGCGCCAGCAGCTTGGAGGTAGCGGGAGGGCCAGATACGCAGTATTTT. Amino acids: CASSLEVAGGPDTQYF.

The gene calls are TRBV9 and TRBJ1-1; possibly TRBD1 for D (6 bases). The V end lost 0 bases, the J end lost 5 bases, and 8 bases lay between the germline ends. The germline CDR1 and CDR2 sequences are SGDLS and YYNGEE. The CDR3 spans 13 residues. The DNA of the CDR3 is TGTGCCAGCAGCGTAGCAGGGGAAACTGAAGCTTTCTTT. It encodes CASSVAGETEAFF.

The rearrangement links TRBV7-6 to TRBJ2-6; D is undetermined. V lost 5 bases and J lost 0, with 11 bases in between. CDR3 length: 16 residues. CDR1 SGHVS and CDR2 FNYEAQ come from the germline V gene. The CDR3 DNA sequence: TGTGCCAGCAGCCTTACAGTGAGCTCTGGGGCCAACGTCCTGACTTTC. Translating gives CASSLTVSSGANVLTF.

The genes are TRBV27 and TRBJ2-1, with TRBD2 matching over 10 bases. This CDR3 is 15 amino acids long. Germline CDR1 is MNHEY and CDR2 is SMNVEV (reference sequence). V trimming: 7 bases; J trimming: 4 bases; junction bases outside the gene matches: 7. The CDR3 bases are TGTGCCAGCACTAATGGACTAGCGGATTACAATGAGCAGTTCTTC. Its translation is CASTNGLADYNEQFF.

This sequence joins TRBV14 and TRBJ1-1; a weak D match, TRBD1 (6 bases). The CDR3 extends over 16 amino acids. The germline V and J ends were trimmed by 1 base and 3 bases, with 15 bases remaining between them. The germline gives CDR1 SGHDN, CDR2 FVKESK. The CDR3 protein is CASSQAAEGVDTEAFF. DNA for the CDR3: TGTGCCAGCAGCCAAGCGGCCGAGGGGGTCGACACTGAAGCTTTCTTT.

V is TRBV5-1 and J is TRBJ2-3; TRBD2 agrees at 12 bases. This CDR3 region has 15 residues. Germline trimming cut 4 bases from V and 5 bases from J; bases unmatched to any gene: 5. CDR1 and CDR2 from the germline V gene are SGHRS and YFSETQ. CDR3 region: CASSTGLAGGDTQYF. The CDR3 nucleotides read TGCGCCAGCAGCACGGGACTAGCGGGCGGAGATACGCAGTATTTT.

J is TRBJ1-3 and V is TRBV30, with D perhaps TRBD1 (6 bases). CDR1 and CDR2 (germline): GTSNPN, SVGIG (reference sequence). The V end was cut by 7 bases, the J end by 3 bases, with 16 bases between. The CDR3 is 14 amino acids. The CDR3 DNA is TGTGCCTTAGAAAAGACAGGCCTTGGAAACACCATATATTTT. Its translation is CALEKTGLGNTIYF. The complete variable domain, with remaining parts taken from reference TRBV30 and TRBJ1-3, reads SQTIHQWPATLVQPVGSPLSLECTVEGTSNPNLYWYRQAAGRGLQLLFYSVGIGQISSEVPQNLSASRPQDRQFILSSKKLLLSDSGFYLCALEKTGLGNTIYFGEGSWLTVV.

The V and J genes are TRBV10-3 and TRBJ1-5; possible D gene TRBD1, 6 bases. The CDR3 length is 13 residues. The germline V gene encodes CDR1 ENHRY and CDR2 SYGVKD. V was trimmed by 5 bases and J by 5 bases, leaving 10 bases between them. The CDR3 loop is CAISSPGDQPQHF. The CDR3 DNA reads as TGTGCCATCAGTTCCCCAGGGGATCAGCCCCAGCATTTT.

CDR3 coding DNA: TGTGCCAGCAGCCCAGGGGGTAGGTACGAGCAGTACTTC. Encoded protein: CASSPGGRYEQYF. V is TRBV28 and J is TRBJ2-7, with TRBD1 matching 7 bases. CDR1 and CDR2 (germline): MDHEN, SYDVKM. V was clipped by 6 bases and J by 4 bases; unmatched bases: 6. This CDR3 is built from 13 residues.

The rearrangement joins TRBV6-1 to TRBJ1-5, with TRBD1 as a possible D gene (5 bases). Trimming shortened V by 5 bases and J by 6 bases, and 17 bases separated the two germline ends. CDR1 MNHNS and CDR2 SASEGT come from the germline V gene. This CDR3 has 15 amino acids. In DNA form, the CDR3 reads TGTGCCAGCAGTTCAGGCAGGGTCTACAGTCAGCCCCAGCATTTT. It is translated as CASSSGRVYSQPQHF.

The V call is TRBV2, the J call TRBJ2-5; D may be TRBD1 or TRBD2 (5 bases each). Looked up from germline, CDR1 is SNHLY and CDR2 is FYNNEI. V shed 7 bases and J shed 4 bases, with 13 bases lying between them. There are 13 residues in the CDR3. The CDR3, as DNA: TGTGCCAGCAAAACAATTGGGGGAGAGACCCAGTACTTC. Translation: CASKTIGGETQYF. The full variable domain, rest sourced from reference TRBV2 and TRBJ2-5, is EPEVTQTPSHQVTQMGQEVILRCVPISNHLYFYWYRQILGQKVEFLVSFYNNEISEKSEIFDDQFSVERPDGSNFTLKIRSTKLEDSAMYFCASKTIGGETQYFGPGTRLLVL.

Note on this clone: The sample holds other DNA sequences that translate to the same CDR3. V gene TRBV7-9 combines with J gene TRBJ2-2; D is undetermined. V lost 3 bases and J 0 bases, leaving 8 bases between the germline ends. Germline CDR1 and CDR2: SEHNR and FQNEAQ (reference sequence). The CDR3 contains 15 residues. The CDR3 nucleotides are TGTGCCAGCAGCTTCCCGGCGTCGAACACCGGGGAGCTGTTTTTT. Translating it yields CASSFPASNTGELFF.

As concerns this clone: This could be a read error, since a much larger clone is one nucleotide away. The chain is built from TRBV4-2 and TRBJ1-2; 9 bases are shared with TRBD1. The germline V gene encodes CDR1 LGHNA and CDR2 YNFKEQ. There are 14 residues in the CDR3. V lost 5 bases and J lost 6; bases outside the gene matches: 7. CDR3: CASSDGDREDGYTF. The CDR3 DNA sequence: TGTGCCAGCAGCGATGGGGACAGGGAGGATGGCTACACCTTC.

This chain joins TRBV2 and TRBJ2-1; D is undetermined. V was trimmed by 6 bases and J by 3 bases, leaving 6 bases between them. This CDR3 region has 12 residues. The germline gives CDR1 SNHLY, CDR2 FYNNEI. As DNA, the CDR3 is TGTGCCAGCAGGAAGGTCTACAATGAGCAGTTCTTC. Its protein product is CASRKVYNEQFF.

This chain connects TRBV10-2 to TRBJ1-5; D gene ambiguous. Deletions cut 4 bases from V and 6 bases from J, with 13 bases between. The germline V gene has CDR1 WSHSY and CDR2 SAAADI. The CDR3 length is 14 residues. The CDR3 nucleotides are TGCGCCAGCAGTGTAGCGAGGGAGCGTCAGCCCCAGCATTTT. It encodes CASSVARERQPQHF.

This clone has more than one count but fewer than ten. This sequence joins TRBV5-1 and TRBJ1-1; 7 nucleotides match TRBD1. V lost 1 base to trimming and J lost 0 bases; unmatched junction nucleotides: 12. The CDR3 extends over 18 amino acids. The germline gives CDR1 SGHRS, CDR2 YFSETQ. The CDR3 loop reads CASSLTLPGQPMNTEAFF. The CDR3 region has the DNA TGCGCCAGCAGCTTGACCCTACCGGGACAGCCTATGAACACTGAAGCTTTCTTT.

V usage is TRBV27 and J usage is TRBJ1-1; no reliable D call. The CDR3 is 15 residues long. Germline values: CDR1 MNHEY, CDR2 SMNVEV (reference sequence). The V gene lost 5 bases and the J gene lost 0 bases, with 13 bases spanning the gap. CDR3 nucleotides: TGTGCCAGCAGTCCACATTTCAGTTTGAACACTGAAGCTTTCTTT. It yields the protein CASSPHFSLNTEAFF.

This clone has a handful of counts. The gene calls are TRBV4-3 and TRBJ2-7, with D maybe TRBD1 (5 bases). Germline values: CDR1 LGHNA, CDR2 YSLEER. Trimming removed 0 bases from V and 3 bases from J, with 12 bases in between. The CDR3 runs 15 residues. CDR3: CASSQDRSTGYEQYF. In DNA form, the CDR3 reads TGCGCCAGCAGCCAAGATCGGAGCACAGGCTACGAGCAGTACTTC.

This chain joins TRBV6-1 and TRBJ2-2, with D uncertain. This CDR3 contains 15 residues. CDR1 and CDR2 (germline): MNHNS, SASEGT. V gave up 3 bases and J gave up 5 bases, with 13 bases separating them. Here the CDR3 DNA reads TGTGCCAGCAGTGATTGGGCCCCGAGGACCGGGGAGCTGTTTTTT. Protein sequence: CASSDWAPRTGELFF.

This sequence joins TRBV19 and TRBJ1-5; a possible D gene is TRBD1 (6 bases). This CDR3 has 15 amino acids. V dropped 6 bases and J dropped 0 bases, with 12 bases sitting between them. CDR1 and CDR2 (germline): LNHDA, SQIVND (reference sequence). The CDR3 reads CASSGEGVSNQPQHF. The CDR3 DNA is TGTGCCAGTAGCGGCGAGGGGGTTAGCAATCAGCCCCAGCATTTT.

The table lists this clone with a few counts. J is TRBJ2-1 and V is TRBV9; 7 nucleotides agree with TRBD2. This CDR3 has 17 residues. Germline CDR1 and CDR2: SGDLS and YYNGEE. V trimming: 0 bases; J trimming: 1 base; junction bases outside the gene matches: 7. This chain's CDR3 is CASSVGRAGFSYNEQFF. The DNA of the CDR3 is TGTGCCAGCAGCGTAGGGAGAGCGGGATTTTCCTACAATGAGCAGTTCTTC.

The rearrangement links TRBV5-1 to TRBJ1-6; D gene ambiguous. CDR1 and CDR2 (germline): SGHRS, YFSETQ. The length of the CDR3 is 15 residues. V lost 4 bases to trimming and J lost 7 bases, with 15 bases between them. CDR3 sequence: CASSPTPGRNSPLHF. CDR3 bases: TGCGCCAGCAGCCCTACCCCCGGCAGAAATTCACCCCTCCACTTT.

The V gene is TRBV27, the J gene TRBJ2-3, with D unresolved. V dropped 6 bases and J dropped 4 bases, with 11 bases sitting between them. Germline CDR1 MNHEY, CDR2 SMNVEV (reference sequence). This CDR3 has 13 residues. This CDR3 reads CASRSVGPDTQYF. The CDR3 region has the DNA TGTGCCAGCAGGTCCGTAGGTCCAGATACGCAGTATTTT.

This chain connects TRBV5-1 to TRBJ1-1, with 7 bases identical to TRBD1. CDR3 length: 14 residues. Germline loops: CDR1 SGHRS, CDR2 YFSETQ. The J segment lost 1 base and the V segment lost 5 bases, leaving 5 bases of the junction unmatched. For the CDR3, the DNA is TGCGCCAGCAGTTCTGGACAGGAGAACACTGAAGCTTTCTTT. Translation gives CASSSGQENTEAFF.

This clone occurred once. The chain is built from TRBV15 and TRBJ2-5, with 7 bases fitting TRBD2. With 8 bases clipped from V and 5 bases from J, the junction kept 11 bases outside the gene matches. Germline loops: CDR1 LNHNV, CDR2 YYDKDF (reference sequence). The CDR3 is made up of 14 amino acids. CDR3 amino acids: CATGRGREPETQYF. The CDR3 nucleotides are TGTGCCACCGGGAGAGGGAGGGAGCCGGAGACCCAGTACTTC. Filled out from reference TRBV15 and TRBJ2-5, the complete variable domain reads DAMVIQNPRYQVTQFGKPVTLSCSQTLNHNVMYWYQQKSSQAPKLLFHYYDKDFNNEADTPDNFQSRRPNTSFCFLDIRSPGLGDTAMYLCATGRGREPETQYFGPGTRLLVL.

The CDR3 loop is CASRSIGNYGYTF. CDR3 coding DNA: TGTGCCAGCAGGAGCATTGGTAACTATGGCTACACCTTC. The rearrangement links TRBV5-6 to TRBJ1-2, with D unclear. CDR3 length: 13 amino acids. The V gene's germline CDR1 is SGHDT and CDR2 YYEEEE. V lost 5 bases and J 1 base, leaving 9 bases between the germline ends.

The genes are TRBV19 and TRBJ2-1; D is perhaps TRBD2 (6 bases). V shed 5 bases and J shed 4 bases, with 12 bases lying between them. Germline CDR1 and CDR2: LNHDA and SQIVND (reference sequence). The CDR3 has 14 amino acids. The CDR3 DNA follows: TGTGCCAGTAGTTGGGGGGAGAGGTACAATGAGCAGTTCTTC. Translation gives CASSWGERYNEQFF.

V and J are TRBV7-2 and TRBJ2-6; D is ambiguous. Trimming shortened V by 4 bases and J by 0 bases, and 4 bases separated the two germline ends. Germline values: CDR1 SGHTA, CDR2 FQGNSA. CDR3 size: 14 residues. CDR3 DNA sequence: TGTGCCAGCAGCTCTCTCTCTGGGGCCAACGTCCTGACTTTC. Its translation: CASSSLSGANVLTF.

The rearrangement links TRBV5-5 to TRBJ1-1; D is unresolved. Trimming removed 4 bases from V and 3 bases from J, with 10 bases in between. The CDR3 runs to 13 residues. Germline-derived CDR1 and CDR2 are SGHKS and YYEKEE (reference sequence). CDR3: CASSPRAYTEAFF. Written as DNA, the CDR3 is TGTGCCAGCAGCCCCCGGGCGTACACTGAAGCTTTCTTT.

The rearrangement joins TRBV5-4 to TRBJ1-2; TRBD1 matches 11 bases. This CDR3 is 15 amino acids long. The germline gives CDR1 SGHNT, CDR2 YYREEE (reference sequence). V dropped 5 bases and J dropped 7; count of bases not matched to a gene: 10. The CDR3 loop is CASRSGQGAASGYTF. CDR3 sequence (DNA): TGTGCCAGCAGAAGCGGACAGGGGGCTGCCTCTGGCTACACCTTC.

V and J are TRBV30 and TRBJ1-2, with 7 bases that match TRBD1. Unmatched junction bases numbered 7, after V lost 0 bases and J lost 6 bases. Germline lookup yields CDR1 GTSNPN and CDR2 SVGIG (reference sequence). The CDR3 is 14 amino acids. CDR3 residues: CAWSVKGGWDGYTF. In DNA, the CDR3 is TGTGCCTGGAGTGTAAAAGGGGGCTGGGATGGCTACACCTTC.